These 5 T cell receptor beta chains were all obtained from the same sample, sequenced in a study of T cells in Graves' hyperthyroidism and ophthalmopathy. Amplification yielded TCR beta CDR3 regions, with RNA transcripts as the source. Primed by the HTBI set, a first-round RT-PCR was run on the TCR CDR3. In TCRdb, the multiplex PCR reads were re-called with MiXCR into one record per CDR3 protein. The repertoire includes almost 600,000 distinct CDR3 sequences, approximately 14% of them detected once, and more than 5% sits in the top ten. Sequencing was performed on blood. Receptors were obtained from a woman in her twenties or thirties with Graves' hyperthyroidism that later progressed to Graves' ophthalmopathy.

This clonotype occurred many times. This rearrangement joins TRBV28 to TRBJ1-4, with 8 bases lining up with TRBD1. This CDR3 contains 14 residues. Trimming at V came to 6 bases and at J to 8 bases, leaving 8 bases not matched to a gene. Germline V CDR1 and CDR2: MDHEN, SYDVKM. The CDR3 region has the DNA TGTGCCAGCAGGACGGACAGGGTCAGAGAAAAACTGTTTTTT. This encodes CASRTDRVREKLFF.

In its sample, this clonotype was seen many times. The chain couples TRBV28 to TRBJ2-1, with 7 bases matching TRBD1. Germline CDR1 reads MDHEN; CDR2 reads SYDVKM. Trimming cost V 6 bases and J 6 bases; bases outside gene matches: 5. This CDR3 is built from 13 residues. This CDR3 is CASRPSGGNEQFF. Written as DNA, the CDR3 is TGTGCCAGCAGACCATCAGGGGGCAATGAGCAGTTCTTC.

This clonotype was found many times. The rearrangement links TRBV28 to TRBJ2-7; TRBD1 agrees at 7 bases. CDR1 MDHEN and CDR2 SYDVKM come from the germline V gene. The CDR3 consists of 15 residues. V was clipped by 6 bases and J by 0 bases; unmatched bases: 8. DNA for the CDR3: TGTGCCAGCAGGGATGACAGGGCTCTCTCCTACGAGCAGTACTTC. Protein sequence: CASRDDRALSYEQYF.

The chain combines TRBV28 with TRBJ2-2, with TRBD2 matching over 11 bases. Germline V gives CDR1 MDHEN, CDR2 SYDVKM. This CDR3 is built from 19 residues. Trimming cost V 2 bases and J 6 bases; bases outside gene matches: 14. CDR3 protein: CASSLPRPFTSGSSGELFF. CDR3 nucleotides: TGTGCCAGCAGTTTACCCCGCCCGTTTACTAGCGGGAGTTCCGGGGAGCTGTTTTTT.

This clonotype was seen repeatedly, ten times or more. The chain uses TRBV6-1 and TRBJ2-5; D gene uncertain. Trimming removed 5 bases from V and 4 bases from J, with 17 bases in between. The CDR3 consists of 15 residues. Germline loops: CDR1 MNHNS, CDR2 SASEGT. Here the CDR3 reads CASSYGQNLGETQYF. The DNA of the CDR3 is TGTGCCAGCAGTTACGGCCAGAATCTTGGAGAGACCCAGTACTTC.